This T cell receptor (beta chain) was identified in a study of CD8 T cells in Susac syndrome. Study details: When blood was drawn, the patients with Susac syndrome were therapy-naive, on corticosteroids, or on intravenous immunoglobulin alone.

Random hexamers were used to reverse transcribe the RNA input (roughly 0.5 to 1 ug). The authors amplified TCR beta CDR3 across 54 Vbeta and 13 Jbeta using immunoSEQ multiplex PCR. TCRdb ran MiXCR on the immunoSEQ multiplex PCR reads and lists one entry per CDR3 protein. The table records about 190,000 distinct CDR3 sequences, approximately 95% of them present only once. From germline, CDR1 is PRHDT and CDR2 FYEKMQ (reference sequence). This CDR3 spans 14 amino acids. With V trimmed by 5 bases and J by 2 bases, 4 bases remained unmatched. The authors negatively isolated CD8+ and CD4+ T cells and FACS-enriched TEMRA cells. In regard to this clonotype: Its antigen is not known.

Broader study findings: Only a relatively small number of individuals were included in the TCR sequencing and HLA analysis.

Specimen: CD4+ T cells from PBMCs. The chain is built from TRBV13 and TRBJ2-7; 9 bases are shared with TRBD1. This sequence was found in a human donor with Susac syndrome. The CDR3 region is CASSPGTGPYEQYF. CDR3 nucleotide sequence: TGTGCCAGCAGCCCCGGGACAGGGCCCTACGAGCAGTACTTC.